This T cell receptor (beta chain) emerged from a study of CXCR3-negative and CXCR3-positive naive CD8 T cells. Study-level information: For each library, about 1.5 +/- 0.3 million TRB reads were obtained, 110 million to 150 million in total.

UMI-labeled 5' RACE yielded the TRB cDNA libraries. Reanalyzing the 5' RACE reads, TCRdb keeps one entry per CDR3 protein, without DNA. The sample data list over 150,000 distinct CDR3 sequences. The CDR3 runs 14 residues. Germline V gene sequence: CDR1 MNHEY, CDR2 SVGAGI. Sorts performed in triplicate captured some 270,000 cells each from every CD8+ T cell subset. A CD45RO-CCR7+CD27+CD95- profile was what naive CD8+ T cells displayed. Study-wide findings and caveats: Higher TRB CDR3 hydrophobicity marked CXCR3-positive naive cells relative to CXCR3-negative naive cells. Both naive subsets showed comparably high diversity, and memory CD8+ cells showed much lower diversity.

A note on this clonotype: What it binds is not known.

The source is a human donor in good health. Some clones in this sample may be carry-over from other donors' samples. The V and J genes are TRBV6-5 and TRBJ2-1. Material for sequencing was naive CXCR3+ CD8+ T cells from blood. Subset indicated: CD45RO-CCR7+CD27+CD95- naive CD8+ T cells expressing CXCR3 (TNR3+). The CDR3 reads CASSYETADNEQFF.